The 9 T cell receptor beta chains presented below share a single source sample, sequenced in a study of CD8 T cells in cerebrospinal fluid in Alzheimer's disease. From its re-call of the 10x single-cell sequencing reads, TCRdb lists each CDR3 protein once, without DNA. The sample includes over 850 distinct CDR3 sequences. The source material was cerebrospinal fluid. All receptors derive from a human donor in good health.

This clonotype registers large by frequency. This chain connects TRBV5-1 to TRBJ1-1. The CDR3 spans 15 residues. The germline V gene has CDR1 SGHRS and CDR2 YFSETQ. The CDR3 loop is CASSVDPTPNTEAFF.

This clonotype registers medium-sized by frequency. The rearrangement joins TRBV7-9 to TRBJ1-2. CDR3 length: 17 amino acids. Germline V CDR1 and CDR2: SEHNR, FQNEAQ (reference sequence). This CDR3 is CASSPTPLGRRDYGYTF.

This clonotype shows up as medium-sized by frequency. This CDR3 is CASSQVGTGRPSGYQETQYF. The rearrangement joins TRBV14 to TRBJ2-5; checking the TCRdb D call of TRBD1 is not possible without DNA. Germline V lookup: CDR1 SGHDN, CDR2 FVKESK. CDR3 length: 20 amino acids.

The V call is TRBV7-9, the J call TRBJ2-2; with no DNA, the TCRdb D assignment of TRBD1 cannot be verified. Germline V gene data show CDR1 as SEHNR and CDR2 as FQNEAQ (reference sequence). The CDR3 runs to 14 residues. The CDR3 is CATKNRGKAGELFF.

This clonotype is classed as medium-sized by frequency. This CDR3 is CSARVGVSYEQYF. The rearrangement links TRBV20-1 to TRBJ2-7. The CDR3 sequence is 13 residues long. Germline CDR1 reads DFQATT; CDR2 reads SNEGSKA (reference sequence).

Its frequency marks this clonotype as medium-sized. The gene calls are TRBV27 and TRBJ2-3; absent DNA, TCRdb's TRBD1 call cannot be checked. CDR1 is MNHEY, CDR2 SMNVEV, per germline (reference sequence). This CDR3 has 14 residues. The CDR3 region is CASTLDRTTDTQYF.

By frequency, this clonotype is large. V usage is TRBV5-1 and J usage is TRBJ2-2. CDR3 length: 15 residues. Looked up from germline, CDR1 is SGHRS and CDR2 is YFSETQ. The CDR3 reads CASKAEAELHRELFF.

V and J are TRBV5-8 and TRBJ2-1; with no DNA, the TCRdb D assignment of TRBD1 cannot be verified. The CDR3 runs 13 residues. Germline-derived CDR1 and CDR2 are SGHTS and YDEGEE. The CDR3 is CASRRTGGSEQFF.

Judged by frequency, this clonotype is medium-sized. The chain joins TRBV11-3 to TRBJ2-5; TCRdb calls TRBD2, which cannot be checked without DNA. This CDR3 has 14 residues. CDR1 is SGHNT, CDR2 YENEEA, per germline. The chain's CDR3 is CASSAGGAQETQYF.